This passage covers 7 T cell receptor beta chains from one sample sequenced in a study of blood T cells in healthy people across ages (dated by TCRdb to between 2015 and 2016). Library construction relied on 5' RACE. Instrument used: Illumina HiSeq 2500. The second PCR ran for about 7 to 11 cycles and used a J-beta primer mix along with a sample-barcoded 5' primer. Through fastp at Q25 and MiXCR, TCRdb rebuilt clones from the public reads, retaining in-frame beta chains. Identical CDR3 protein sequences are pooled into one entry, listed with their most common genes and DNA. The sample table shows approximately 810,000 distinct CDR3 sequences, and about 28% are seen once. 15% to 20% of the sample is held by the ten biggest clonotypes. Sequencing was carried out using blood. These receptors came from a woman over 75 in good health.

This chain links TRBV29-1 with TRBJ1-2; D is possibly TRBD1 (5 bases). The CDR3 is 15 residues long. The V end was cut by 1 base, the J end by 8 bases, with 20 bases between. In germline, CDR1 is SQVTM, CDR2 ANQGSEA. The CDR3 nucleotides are TGCAGCGTTGAAGCCCTTTTTAGGGGACCCGCCGGCTACACCTTC. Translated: CSVEALFRGPAGYTF.

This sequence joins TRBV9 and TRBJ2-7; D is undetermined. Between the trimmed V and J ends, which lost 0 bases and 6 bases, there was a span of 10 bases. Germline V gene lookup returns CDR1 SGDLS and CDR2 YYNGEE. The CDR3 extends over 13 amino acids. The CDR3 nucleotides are TGTGCCAGCAGCGTAGCGGGTCTGGGCGAGCAGTACTTC. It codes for CASSVAGLGEQYF.

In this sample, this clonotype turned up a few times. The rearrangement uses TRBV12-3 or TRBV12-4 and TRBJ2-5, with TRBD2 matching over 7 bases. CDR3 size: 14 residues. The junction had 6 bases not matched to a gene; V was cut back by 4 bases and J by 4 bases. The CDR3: CASSSSGEGETQYF. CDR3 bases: TGTGCCAGCAGTTCATCCGGGGAGGGAGAGACCCAGTACTTC.

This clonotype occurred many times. CDR3 bases: TGTGCCAGCAGCTTAATGCAGATTTCCTACAATGAGCAGTTCTTC. As protein: CASSLMQISYNEQFF. The genes are TRBV7-9 and TRBJ2-1; unclear D gene. Germline assignment: CDR1 SEHNR and CDR2 FQNEAQ (reference sequence). The CDR3 is 15 residues long. The germline V and J ends were trimmed by 2 bases and 1 base, with 9 bases remaining between them.

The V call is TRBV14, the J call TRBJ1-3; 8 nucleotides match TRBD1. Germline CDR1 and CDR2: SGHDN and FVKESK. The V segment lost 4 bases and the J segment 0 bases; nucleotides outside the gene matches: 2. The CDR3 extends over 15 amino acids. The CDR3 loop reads CASSRGTGSGNTIYF. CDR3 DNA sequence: TGTGCCAGCAGCCGCGGGACAGGCTCTGGAAACACCATATATTTT.

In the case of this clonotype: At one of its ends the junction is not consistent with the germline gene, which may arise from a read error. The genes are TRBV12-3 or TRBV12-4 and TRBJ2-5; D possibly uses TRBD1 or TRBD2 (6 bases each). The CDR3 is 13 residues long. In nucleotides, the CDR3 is TGTGTCAGCAGGCTTGGAGGGGGAGAGACCCAGTACTTC. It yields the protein CVSRLGGGETQYF.

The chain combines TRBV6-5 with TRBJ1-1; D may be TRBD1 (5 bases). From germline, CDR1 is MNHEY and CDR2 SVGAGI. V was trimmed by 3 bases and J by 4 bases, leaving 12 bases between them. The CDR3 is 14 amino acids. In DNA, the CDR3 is TGTGCCAGCAGTTATAAAGGGGTTGCCACTGAAGCTTTCTTT. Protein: CASSYKGVATEAFF.